One sample yielded the 9 T cell receptor beta chains listed below, sequenced in a study of regulatory T cells in long-lasting Graves disease. Stated time point: persistent/refractory GD, antithyroid drugs over 5 years with positive TRAb. PBMC RNA was the source of the TCR library. Researchers made TCR beta libraries by using iRepertoire HTBI primers and running Arm-PCR on CDR3 regions. TCRdb passed the multiplex PCR reads through MiXCR, listing each CDR3 protein once. The table has under 450,000 distinct CDR3 sequences, roughly a quarter seen once. Here the sequenced sample was peripheral blood mononuclear cells (PBMCs), taken when the disease was refractory, from a patient treated with antithyroid drugs. Receptors were obtained from a female donor with Graves disease.

The chain recombines TRBV13 with TRBJ2-2; the match to TRBD2 covers 7 bases. The CDR3 is 17 amino acids. J gave up 1 base and V 0 bases, and 5 bases lay outside the gene matches. Germline V gene data show CDR1 as PRHDT and CDR2 as FYEKMQ (reference sequence). The CDR3 nucleotides are TGTGCCAGCAGCTTAGGCCTCTTAGCGGGGAACACCGGGGAGCTGTTTTTT. It specifies CASSLGLLAGNTGELFF.

As for this clonotype: A much larger clonotype is one base distant, so this may be a read error. The chain links TRBV28 to TRBJ2-7; 11 nucleotides agree with TRBD2. The CDR3 loop spans 16 amino acids. Per germline, CDR1 MDHEN and CDR2 SYDVKM. With 5 bases clipped from V and 5 bases from J, the junction kept 11 bases outside the gene matches. CDR3 sequence reads: CASSHTSGSIYHEQYF. CDR3 DNA: TGTGCCAGCAGTCATACTAGCGGGAGTATTTATCACGAGCAGTACTTC.

This clonotype has at least ten counts. V is TRBV20-1 and J is TRBJ2-4; weak D call: TRBD2 (7 bases). This CDR3 has 16 residues. V lost 6 bases, J lost 1 base, and 19 bases lay in between. Germline CDR1 is DFQATT and CDR2 is SNEGSKA (reference sequence). The CDR3 DNA sequence: TGCAGTGCCCCGCTACAAGGGAGGGGGGCCAAAAACATTCAGTACTTC. This sequence encodes CSAPLQGRGAKNIQYF.

This clonotype was seen more than once but under ten times. The rearrangement links TRBV29-1 to TRBJ2-2; tentative D call: TRBD2 (5 bases). There are 14 residues in the CDR3. Deletions cut 7 bases from V and 0 bases from J, with 12 bases between. Per the germline V gene, CDR1 is SQVTM and CDR2 is ANQGSEA. Here the CDR3 reads CSAGGSSNTGELFF. The CDR3 DNA sequence: TGCAGCGCCGGAGGTAGCTCGAACACCGGGGAGCTGTTTTTT.

V gene TRBV3-1 combines with J gene TRBJ1-2, with 7 positions matching TRBD1. Germline CDR1 LGHDT, CDR2 YNNKEL (reference sequence). The junction had 8 bases not matched to a gene; V was cut back by 0 bases and J by 7 bases. The CDR3 contains 15 residues. CDR3 sequence (DNA): TGTGCCAGCAGCCAAGATGGGACAGCATACTCTGGCTACACCTTC. Residues: CASSQDGTAYSGYTF.

V is TRBV27 and J is TRBJ2-1; 12 bases are shared with TRBD2. Trimming cost V 6 bases and J 7 bases; bases outside gene matches: 10. Germline CDR1 is MNHEY and CDR2 is SMNVEV (reference sequence). This CDR3 is 16 amino acids long. The CDR3 DNA reads as TGTGCCAGCAGCTCGACTAGCGGGAGAATTGGGAATGAGCAGTTCTTC. The encoded protein is CASSSTSGRIGNEQFF.

This clonotype was counted at least ten times. The chain links TRBV5-6 to TRBJ1-2; D gene unclear. Germline V gene lookup returns CDR1 SGHDT and CDR2 YYEEEE. The CDR3 has 14 amino acids. Trimming shortened V by 2 bases and J by 5 bases, and 13 bases separated the two germline ends. The CDR3 DNA follows: TGTGCCAGCAGCTTCCCAACACCGAGGTATGGCTACACCTTC. Its protein is CASSFPTPRYGYTF.

The rearrangement links TRBV7-8 to TRBJ1-1, with D possibly TRBD1 on 6 matching bases. V lost 3 bases to trimming and J lost 4 bases, with 9 bases between them. The CDR3 extends over 13 amino acids. The V gene's germline CDR1 is SGHVS and CDR2 FQNEAQ. Here the CDR3 reads CASSFAGATEAFF. In DNA, the CDR3 is TGTGCCAGCAGCTTTGCGGGGGCCACTGAAGCTTTCTTT.

The genes are TRBV4-3 and TRBJ1-1; D not certain. CDR1 is LGHNA, CDR2 YSLEER, per germline. The CDR3 runs 14 residues. V was trimmed by 4 bases and J by 1 base, leaving 10 bases between them. CDR3 nucleotides: TGCGCCAGCAGCCGAACGACAAGGAACACTGAAGCTTTCTTT. The encoded protein is CASSRTTRNTEAFF.